Listed below are T cell receptor beta chains from one sample, sequenced in a study of cytomegalovirus exposure and HLA in healthy donors. Profiled with immunoSEQ multiplex PCR; TCRdb holds only in-frame clones, not every one. The sample includes about 160,000 clones, approximately 87% of them seen just once. Sequenced sample: PBMCs. These receptor sequences come from a woman in her thirties in good health and CMV-seronegative. Both conserved end residues are part of each CDR3. The D gene is left open where the match is weak. Clone size is shown for a subset of rows, as once, few, many or a class of expanded clone.

>TRBV4-1|TRBJ1-2|-|-|13
CASSQDQGYGYTF
TGCGCCAGCAGCCAAGATCAGGGCTATGGCTACACCTTC
>TRBV7-3|TRBJ1-6|-|-|16
CASSSRGGTGNSPLHF
TGTGCCAGCAGCTCACGAGGGGGGACGGGAAACTCACCCCTCCACTTT
>TRBV28|TRBJ1-2|TRBD1|-|14
CASSRGLQVYGYTF
TGTGCCAGCAGTAGGGGGCTCCAGGTCTATGGCTACACCTTC
>TRBV29-1|TRBJ2-1|TRBD2|-|15
CSGRTSGRVANEQFF
TGCAGCGGCCGAACTAGCGGGAGAGTTGCCAATGAGCAGTTCTTC
>TRBV5-1|TRBJ2-3|-|once|13
CASSLGFGDTQYF
TGCGCCAGCAGCTTGGGGTTCGGCGATACGCAGTATTTT
>TRBV25-1|TRBJ2-4|-|-|14
CASSETGAKNIQYF
TGTGCCAGCAGTGAAACAGGAGCCAAAAACATTCAGTACTTC
>TRBV4-2|TRBJ1-1|-|-|15
CASSQDLRQNTEAFF
TGTGCCAGCAGCCAAGATCTCAGACAGAACACTGAAGCTTTCTTT
>TRBV27|TRBJ1-6|-|-|16
CASSFQQGRANSPLHF
TGTGCCAGCAGTTTTCAACAGGGCCGTGCGAATTCACCCCTCCACTTT
>TRBV7-9|TRBJ1-6|-|-|15
CASSATGTLGSPLHF
TGTGCCAGCAGCGCAACCGGGACTTTAGGTTCACCCCTCCACTTT
>TRBV5-1|TRBJ1-2|-|few|17
CASSSTGQSLVLDGYTF
TGCGCCAGCAGTTCTACGGGACAAAGTCTGGTCCTGGATGGCTACACCTTC
>TRBV5-1|TRBJ1-1|TRBD1|-|16
CASSNVPGQGYTEAFF
TGCGCCAGCAGCAATGTCCCGGGACAGGGATACACTGAAGCTTTCTTT
>TRBV4-1|TRBJ2-7|TRBD1|-|15
CASSLSRTGPGEQYF
TGCGCCAGCAGCCTCTCCAGGACAGGGCCTGGGGAGCAGTACTTC
>TRBV5-4|TRBJ1-3|-|-|16
CASSLSRGFVGNTIYF
TGTGCCAGCAGCTTGAGCAGGGGTTTTGTTGGAAACACCATATATTTT
>TRBV4-3|TRBJ2-1|TRBD2|-|21
CASSQDPYSSGRAVAYNEQFF
TGCGCCAGCAGCCAAGATCCCTACTCTAGCGGGAGGGCCGTGGCCTACAATGAGCAGTTCTTC
>TRBV15|TRBJ1-1|-|-|14
CATSRGGVLTEAFF
TGTGCCACCAGCAGAGGAGGGGTTTTAACTGAAGCTTTCTTT
>TRBV4-3|TRBJ1-5|-|-|13
CASSQDIGQPQHF
TGCGCCAGCAGCCAAGATATCGGTCAGCCCCAGCATTTT
>TRBV9|TRBJ2-5|TRBD2|-|16
CASSVGSGGAEETQYF
TGTGCCAGCAGCGTAGGTAGCGGGGGGGCTGAAGAGACCCAGTACTTC
>TRBV6-1|TRBJ1-5|-|-|16
CASSERDVNSNQPQHF
TGTGCCAGCAGTGAACGAGACGTGAATAGCAATCAGCCCCAGCATTTT
>TRBV5-4|TRBJ2-3|TRBD2|-|15
CASSLGTSGRDTQYF
TGTGCCAGCAGCTTAGGGACTAGCGGGAGAGATACGCAGTATTTT
>TRBV5-4|TRBJ2-7|TRBD2|-|16
CASSFSPSGSTYEQYF
TGTGCCAGCAGCTTCAGCCCTAGCGGGAGTACATACGAGCAGTACTTC
>TRBV5-1|TRBJ1-2|-|-|14
CASSLAPAAYGYTF
TGCGCCAGCAGCTTGGCCCCGGCTGCCTATGGCTACACCTTC
>TRBV29-1|TRBJ2-7|-|-|14
CSVSIDSAPEEQYF
TGCAGCGTTTCAATCGACAGCGCTCCTGAAGAGCAGTACTTC
>TRBV19|TRBJ1-5|-|-|13
CASKSDANQPQHF
TGTGCCAGTAAATCGGATGCCAATCAGCCCCAGCATTTT
>TRBV15|TRBJ2-1|TRBD2|-|17
CATSRDFRTSGNDEQFF
TGTGCCACCAGCAGAGATTTCAGGACTAGCGGGAATGATGAGCAGTTCTTC
>TRBV7-2|TRBJ1-5|-|-|14
CASSSDFVSQPQHF
TGTGCCAGCAGCTCGGACTTTGTCAGTCAGCCCCAGCATTTT
>TRBV2|TRBJ2-1|TRBD2|-|15
CASRGTSGSNNEQFF
TGTGCCAGCAGAGGGACTAGCGGGAGTAACAATGAGCAGTTCTTC